A single sample is the source of the 2 T cell receptor beta chains below, sequenced in a study of T cells in Graves' hyperthyroidism and ophthalmopathy. Amplified TCR beta CDR3 regions derived from RNA transcripts. RT-PCR in the first round (using the HTBI primer set) targeted the TCR CDR3. One entry per CDR3 protein results from TCRdb running MiXCR on the multiplex PCR reads. The table includes about 710,000 distinct CDR3 sequences, 15% to 20% detected once. Sequencing was performed on blood. The receptors were gathered from a young man with Graves' hyperthyroidism.

This clonotype was detected a few times. The genes are TRBV4-1 and TRBJ2-7, with TRBD2 matching 12 bases. Unmatched junction bases numbered 3, after V lost 2 bases and J lost 4 bases. The length of the CDR3 is 15 residues. From germline, CDR1 is MGHRA and CDR2 YSYEKL. The CDR3 DNA reads as TGCGCCAGCAGCCAACAGACTAGCGGGAGTTACGAGCAGTACTTC. It translates to CASSQQTSGSYEQYF.

This clonotype was seen ten or more times. V gene TRBV24-1 combines with J gene TRBJ2-1; D possibly corresponds to TRBD1 (5 bases). CDR1 and CDR2 from the germline V gene are KGHDR and SFDVKD. The CDR3 is 17 amino acids. Trimming took 4 bases from V and 0 from J, leaving 15 bases between them. Here the CDR3 DNA reads TGTGCCACCAGTGAACAGGTCCAATCCCCCTCCTACAATGAGCAGTTCTTC. Translation: CATSEQVQSPSYNEQFF.